Ten or more counts support the clone carrying this T cell receptor (beta chain). Its antigen is not identified. Axillary draining lymph nodes of breast cancer patients supplied the node samples. The V end lost 3 bases, the J end lost 4 bases, and 12 bases lay between the germline ends. This CDR3 has 14 amino acids. Germline-derived CDR1 and CDR2 are LNHNV and YYDKDF (reference sequence). The sample originates from a study of breast tumors, draining lymph nodes, adjacent tissues. The study, taken as a whole, reports: Compared with lymph nodes, tumors were less diverse; compared with nontumor tissue, more. Data only fit, rather than demonstrated, lymph node origin of most tumor T cells. Findings are consistent with lymph node origin and intratumoral expansion of most tumor T cells. Tumor and nontumor repertoires were significantly more similar in luminal-like than in basal-like breast cancer.

In TCRdb, the multiplex PCR reads were re-called with MiXCR into one record per CDR3 protein. Here the sample spans 200,000 or so distinct CDR3 sequences, around 29% being singletons. The rearrangement links TRBV15 to TRBJ2-5; D might be TRBD2 (6 bases). Sequences were obtained from axillary lymph node tissue. The receptor comes from a female donor with breast cancer. Some clones in this sample may be carry-over from other donors' samples. For the CDR3, the DNA is TGTGCCACCAGCAGGGGGGGACCCTCAGAGACCCAGTACTTC. This translates into CATSRGGPSETQYF.